What follows are 13 T cell receptor beta chains derived from one specimen sequenced in a study of tumor-infiltrating lymphocytes in glioblastoma multiforme. TCRB libraries came from RNA via three nested multiplex PCR rounds. One entry per CDR3 protein, called by TCRdb with MiXCR from the multiplex PCR reads. In the table there are some 13,000 distinct CDR3 sequences, roughly 60% of which are singletons. Sequenced: brain tumor tissue. Source of these receptors: a male donor with glioblastoma.

Remarks on this clonotype: A junction boundary mismatches the germline segment, possibly from a read error. The V and J genes are TRBV13 and TRBJ2-7; perhaps TRBD2 as D (6 bases). Germline CDR1 and CDR2: PRHDT and FYEKMQ (reference sequence). The CDR3 has 13 amino acids. The DNA for the CDR3 is TGTGTCAGCAGCACCCGGGACTCTAATGAGCAGTACTTC. Amino acids: CVSSTRDSNEQYF.

The chain links TRBV20-1 to TRBJ2-7; 7 positions match TRBD2. The CDR3 runs 14 residues. V trimming: 0 bases; J trimming: 2 bases; junction bases outside the gene matches: 4. CDR1 is DFQATT, CDR2 SNEGSKA, per germline (reference sequence). The CDR3 loop reads CSARDPGRPYEQYF. CDR3 in DNA: TGCAGTGCTAGAGATCCCGGGAGGCCCTACGAGCAGTACTTC.

This clonotype occurred many times. The rearrangement joins TRBV5-1 to TRBJ2-7; 8 bases match TRBD1. This CDR3 contains 13 residues. Germline lookup yields CDR1 SGHRS and CDR2 YFSETQ. The V gene end was trimmed by 4 bases and the J gene end by 5 bases; junction bases not matched to a gene: 5. CDR3 in amino acids: CASSADRADEQYF. CDR3 bases: TGCGCCAGCAGCGCGGACAGGGCTGACGAGCAGTACTTC.

Comment on this clonotype: One end of the junction varies from germline; a read error may be responsible. The chain recombines TRBV4-2 with TRBJ2-3, with 7 nucleotides matching TRBD2. Germline V gene data show CDR1 as LGHNA and CDR2 as YNFKEQ. The CDR3 length is 13 residues. Here the CDR3 DNA reads TGCTCCAGCAGCCAAGGGAGGGGAGGTACGCAGTACTTT. Translation gives CSSSQGRGGTQYF.

This chain joins TRBV6-5 and TRBJ2-7, with unresolved D. V was shortened by 1 base and J by 7 bases, with 17 bases between the two germline ends. CDR3 size: 15 residues. In germline, CDR1 is MNHEY, CDR2 SVGAGI. CDR3 sequence reads: CASSYFSASQHEQYF. In DNA, the CDR3 is TGTGCCAGCAGTTACTTCTCGGCAAGCCAGCATGAGCAGTACTTC.

In its sample, this clonotype was seen a few times. This chain links TRBV20-1 with TRBJ2-3, with D possibly TRBD2 on 5 matching bases. Germline V CDR1 and CDR2: DFQATT, SNEGSKA (reference sequence). This CDR3 spans 15 amino acids. Trimming cost V 2 bases and J 1 base, with 13 bases left between them. The CDR3 DNA is TGCAGTGCTAGACTGGACTGGGATGGCACAGATACGCAGTATTTT. Translation: CSARLDWDGTDTQYF.

This clonotype was counted many times. With a much larger clone just one base away, this may be a read error. This chain links TRBV14 with TRBJ1-2; TRBD1 might be the D (5 bases). The CDR3 loop spans 15 amino acids. Germline V gene lookup returns CDR1 SGHDN and CDR2 FVKESK. The CDR3 DNA reads as TGTGCCAGCAGCCAAGTGCCAGGGAAGCCGGGAGGCTACATCTTC. It encodes CASSQVPGKPGGYIF.

V and J are TRBV10-3 and TRBJ1-3; no clear D gene. Germline V gene data show CDR1 as ENHRY and CDR2 as SYGVKD. Trimming stripped 9 bases from V and 4 bases from J, with 16 bases between. This CDR3 spans 14 amino acids. This CDR3 reads CAIGESAQGNTIYF. The CDR3 DNA follows: TGTGCCATTGGTGAGTCCGCACAGGGAAACACCATATATTTT.

The chain joins TRBV29-1 to TRBJ1-4, with 8 nucleotides matching TRBD1. CDR1 SQVTM and CDR2 ANQGSEA come from the germline V gene. The J segment lost 15 bases and the V segment lost 4 bases, leaving 13 bases of the junction unmatched. CDR3 length: 13 amino acids. The CDR3 loop is CSVVRGQREKLFF. In DNA, the CDR3 is TGCAGCGTTGTCAGGGGGCAGAGGGAAAAGTTGTTTTTT.

J is TRBJ2-2 and V is TRBV11-2; D is uncertain. CDR3 length: 14 residues. V dropped 0 bases and J dropped 7 bases, with 9 bases sitting between them. Germline loops: CDR1 SGHAT, CDR2 FQNNGV. CDR3 DNA: TGTGCCAGCAGCTTAGATCGGTGGGTCGGGGAGCTGTTTTTT. Amino acids: CASSLDRWVGELFF.

This clonotype is labeled as large. The rearrangement joins TRBV5-6 to TRBJ1-2, with 7 bases lining up with TRBD1. Trimming removed 4 bases from V and 4 bases from J; junction bases left unmatched: 7. The CDR3 sequence is 14 residues long. Germline CDR1 is SGHDT and CDR2 is YYEEEE. The CDR3 DNA reads as TGTGCCAGCAGCCCAACGGGACAGATCTATGGCTACACCTTC. Amino acids: CASSPTGQIYGYTF.

Notes on this clonotype: The junction departs from the called germline gene at one end, perhaps through a read error. This chain joins TRBV20-1 and TRBJ2-1; D is tentatively TRBD1 or TRBD2 (5 bases each). The CDR3 spans 15 residues. Looked up from germline, CDR1 is DFQATT and CDR2 is SNEGSKA (reference sequence). The CDR3 DNA reads TGCAGTGCTCGGGACCTGCTCAGCTCCTATAATGAGCAGTTCTTC. Its translation: CSARDLLSSYNEQFF.

Details on this clonotype: One end of the junction fails to match germline, which may point to a read error. Here the CDR3 reads CASLGRTNEKLFF. The CDR3 DNA reads as TGTGCCAGTCTGGGAAGGACTAACGAAAAACTGTTTTTT. The chain links TRBV28 to TRBJ1-4; D unclear. This CDR3 has 13 residues. From germline, CDR1 is MDHEN and CDR2 SYDVKM.